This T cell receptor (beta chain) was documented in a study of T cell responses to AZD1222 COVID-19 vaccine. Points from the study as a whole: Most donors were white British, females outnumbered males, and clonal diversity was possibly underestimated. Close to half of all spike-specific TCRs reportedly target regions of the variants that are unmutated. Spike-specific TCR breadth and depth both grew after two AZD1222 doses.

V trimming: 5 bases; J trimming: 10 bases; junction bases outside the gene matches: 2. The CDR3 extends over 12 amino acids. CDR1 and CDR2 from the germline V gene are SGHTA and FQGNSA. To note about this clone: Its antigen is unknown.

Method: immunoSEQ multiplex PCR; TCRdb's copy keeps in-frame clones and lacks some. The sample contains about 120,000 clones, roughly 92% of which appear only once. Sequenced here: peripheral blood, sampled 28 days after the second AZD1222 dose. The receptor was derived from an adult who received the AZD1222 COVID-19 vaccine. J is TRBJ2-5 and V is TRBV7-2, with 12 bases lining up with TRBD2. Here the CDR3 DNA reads TGTGCCAGCAGCACACTAGCGGGGGGCCAGTACTTC. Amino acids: CASSTLAGGQYF.